The 12 T cell receptor beta chains in this list originate from one sample, sequenced in a study of patients and donors after allogeneic stem cell transplantation. One entry per CDR3 protein, called by TCRdb with MiXCR from the RT-PCR reads. The table shows about 410,000 distinct CDR3 sequences, with more than 15% occurring only once. Sequencing was performed on blood, either unsorted or a sorted T cell fraction (not recorded which). Source of these receptors: a human donor who was either an allogeneic HSCT recipient or a stem cell or donor lymphocyte infusion donor (not recorded which). It is not recorded whose cells these are; they may come from a transplant donor.

This clonotype was counted at least ten times. This chain links TRBV4-2 with TRBJ2-7; no definite D call. The CDR3 is 14 residues long. Per the germline V gene, CDR1 is LGHNA and CDR2 is YNFKEQ. Trimming pared 3 bases from V and 2 bases from J, leaving 11 bases between. The CDR3 region has the DNA TGTGCCAGCAGCCAGGCGATCGGAACCTACGAGCAGTACTTC. Amino acids: CASSQAIGTYEQYF.

This clonotype occurred a few times. The V call is TRBV24-1, the J call TRBJ1-2; D perhaps matches TRBD1 (5 bases). Germline V gene data show CDR1 as KGHDR and CDR2 as SFDVKD. CDR3 length: 12 residues. Between the trimmed V and J ends, which lost 4 bases and 8 bases, there was a span of 10 bases. This chain's CDR3 is CATSDPTVGYTF. The DNA for the CDR3 is TGTGCCACCAGTGACCCGACAGTCGGCTACACCTTC.

Concerning this clonotype: This could be a read error, since a much larger clone is one nucleotide away. V gene TRBV10-3 combines with J gene TRBJ2-1, with no clear D. In germline, CDR1 is ENHRY, CDR2 SYGVKD. This CDR3 spans 11 amino acids. V was shortened by 4 bases and J by 2 bases, with 0 bases between the two germline ends. The CDR3 DNA reads TGTGCCATCAGTGCCTACAATGAGCAGTTCTTC. Its protein product is CAISAYNEQFF.

The chain joins TRBV2 to TRBJ2-1; D may be TRBD1 or TRBD2 (5 bases each). Trimming removed 6 bases at V and 8 bases at J, with 14 bases between. CDR1 SNHLY and CDR2 FYNNEI come from the germline V gene. This CDR3 has 13 amino acids. This chain's CDR3 is CASRDRGRDEQFF. CDR3 in DNA: TGTGCCAGCAGGGACCGGGGCAGGGATGAGCAGTTCTTC. Combining the CDR3 with reference TRBV2 and TRBJ2-1 gives the whole variable domain EPEVTQTPSHQVTQMGQEVILRCVPISNHLYFYWYRQILGQKVEFLVSFYNNEISEKSEIFDDQFSVERPDGSNFTLKIRSTKLEDSAMYFCASRDRGRDEQFFGPGTRLTVL.

This clonotype was seen only a few times. This chain links TRBV6-1 with TRBJ1-2; D is undetermined. The CDR3 spans 15 residues. Germline values: CDR1 MNHNS, CDR2 SASEGT. Trimming removed 6 bases from V and 4 bases from J, with 18 bases in between. The CDR3: CASRITAGKPYGYTF. The DNA for the CDR3 is TGTGCCAGCAGAATCACGGCGGGAAAACCCTATGGCTACACCTTC.

A few counts support this clonotype. This chain links TRBV10-3 with TRBJ2-7; either TRBD1 or TRBD2 may fit D (5 bases each). Germline V lookup: CDR1 ENHRY, CDR2 SYGVKD. The V gene lost 8 bases and the J gene lost 7 bases, with 12 bases spanning the gap. The CDR3 is 11 residues long. The CDR3 is CAIHGGGEQYF. The CDR3 DNA reads as TGTGCCATCCATGGGGGTGGTGAGCAGTACTTC.

This clonotype was counted ten times or more. The gene calls are TRBV12-3 or TRBV12-4 and TRBJ1-1; a weak D match, TRBD1 (6 bases). V lost 6 bases to trimming and J lost 7 bases, with 15 bases between them. This CDR3 region has 13 residues. The CDR3 here is CASSPTGPFEAFF. The CDR3 region has the DNA TGTGCCAGCAGCCCAACAGGGCCCTTTGAAGCTTTCTTT.

The chain recombines TRBV7-8 with TRBJ1-1, with D perhaps matching TRBD1 (5 bases). The germline V gene has CDR1 SGHVS and CDR2 FQNEAQ. Trimming pared 1 base from V and 6 bases from J, leaving 12 bases between. This CDR3 spans 14 amino acids. The CDR3 here is CASSLESGYPEAFF. The CDR3 DNA sequence: TGTGCCAGCAGCTTAGAATCAGGGTACCCTGAAGCTTTCTTT.

In nucleotides, the CDR3 is TGTGCCAGCAGCCCTCGGGGTCCCAATGAGCAGTTCTTC. This codes for CASSPRGPNEQFF. The chain has TRBV7-3 and TRBJ2-1; D is possibly TRBD2 (5 bases). V lost 5 bases and J 6 bases, leaving 11 bases between the germline ends. CDR1 and CDR2 (germline): SGHTA, FQGTGA. The CDR3 runs to 13 residues.

This clonotype has just a few counts. This sequence joins TRBV7-3 and TRBJ2-1, with TRBD2 matching 7 bases. The CDR3 covers 14 residues. Trimming cost V 1 base and J 7 bases; bases outside gene matches: 4. Germline lookup yields CDR1 SGHTA and CDR2 FQGTGA. DNA of the CDR3: TGTGCCAGCAGCTTAAACGGGGGGATAAATGAGCAGTTCTTC. This gives the protein CASSLNGGINEQFF.

The chain links TRBV11-1 to TRBJ1-6, with TRBD1 matching 7 bases. After removal of 0 bases from V and 11 bases from J, the junction contained 25 bases not matched to a gene. In germline, CDR1 is SGHAT, CDR2 FQDESV (reference sequence). The CDR3 spans 21 residues. In DNA form, the CDR3 reads TGTGCCAGCAGCTTAGCCCTTGGGTGGGAAGGACCGACAGGGACCAGGACACCCCTCCACTTT. It translates to CASSLALGWEGPTGTRTPLHF.

This clonotype has only one observation. The V gene is TRBV27, the J gene TRBJ1-3; D may be TRBD1 (6 bases). This CDR3 spans 19 amino acids. V gave up 5 bases and J gave up 0 bases, with 23 bases separating them. The V gene's germline CDR1 is MNHEY and CDR2 SMNVEV (reference sequence). The CDR3 bases are TGTGCCAGCAGTCTACGACGCCAGACAGGACTCACCTCTGGAAACACCATATATTTT. It specifies CASSLRRQTGLTSGNTIYF.